Below are 6 T cell receptor beta chains sequenced from a single sample in a study of identical twins. From the 5' RACE reads, TCRdb called clonotypes with MiXCR, one entry per CDR3 protein. In the table there are hundreds of thousands of distinct CDR3 sequences, about 20% of which are singletons. This same sample was also part of a study on T cells expressing NK-cell markers.

The material sequenced was PBMCs. The source is a woman aged 18 to 35 in good health.

This clonotype has just a few counts. This chain joins TRBV12-3 or TRBV12-4 and TRBJ1-2; D not certain. V lost 8 bases, J lost 3 bases, and 10 bases lay in between. CDR3 size: 12 residues. Here the CDR3 DNA reads TGTGCCAGCGTAGCCGGGGACTATGGCTACACCTTC. Translated: CASVAGDYGYTF.

This clonotype was seen only once. The V and J genes are TRBV12-1 and TRBJ2-3; the D segment call TRBD2 is taken from the table without a DNA check. TRBV12-1 corresponds to a pseudogene. CDR3 length: 24 amino acids. CDR3 nucleotides: TGTGCCAGCAGCTTCGGGTCCCTGTTCTCTTTTTTTAGCGGGACCCGGCGAGCGAAAGATACGCAGTATTTT. Amino acids: CASSFGSLFSFFSGTRRAKDTQYF.

This clonotype was detected a few times. The chain couples TRBV5-1 to TRBJ2-3; 8 bases agree with TRBD2. This CDR3 has 20 amino acids. The junction had 19 bases not matched to a gene; V was cut back by 4 bases and J by 0 bases. Germline V lookup: CDR1 SGHRS, CDR2 YFSETQ. The CDR3 is CASSPLGGSGTPISTDTQYF. The CDR3 nucleotides are TGCGCCAGCAGCCCCCTAGGGGGTAGCGGGACGCCGATTAGCACAGATACGCAGTATTTT.

This clonotype turned up a few times. This sequence joins TRBV4-3 and TRBJ2-3, with D perhaps TRBD1 or TRBD2 (5 bases each). CDR1 LGHNA and CDR2 YSLEER come from the germline V gene. The CDR3 is made up of 15 amino acids. Trimming cost V 1 base and J 3 bases, with 11 bases left between them. The CDR3 region is CASSQGGSGTDTQYF. As DNA, the CDR3 is TGCGCCAGCAGCCAAGGGGGGAGTGGGACAGATACGCAGTATTTT.

The rearrangement joins TRBV24-1 to TRBJ2-3, with 10 bases aligning to TRBD2. This CDR3 is built from 16 residues. Trimming cost V 6 bases and J 5 bases; bases outside gene matches: 10. CDR1 and CDR2 (germline): KGHDR, SFDVKD. CDR3 residues: CATSQAGGLGGDTQYF. The CDR3 DNA reads TGTGCCACCAGTCAAGCGGGAGGGCTGGGAGGAGATACGCAGTATTTT.

The rearrangement uses TRBV4-2 and TRBJ2-2, with 10 bases that match TRBD2. Germline loops: CDR1 LGHNA, CDR2 YNFKEQ. The V and J ends lost 0 bases and 3 bases, in that order; junction bases with no gene match: 7. This CDR3 contains 18 residues. CDR3 loop: CASSQEGSGGPHTGELFF. The CDR3 nucleotides read TGTGCCAGCAGCCAAGAGGGTAGCGGGGGGCCGCACACCGGGGAGCTGTTTTTT.